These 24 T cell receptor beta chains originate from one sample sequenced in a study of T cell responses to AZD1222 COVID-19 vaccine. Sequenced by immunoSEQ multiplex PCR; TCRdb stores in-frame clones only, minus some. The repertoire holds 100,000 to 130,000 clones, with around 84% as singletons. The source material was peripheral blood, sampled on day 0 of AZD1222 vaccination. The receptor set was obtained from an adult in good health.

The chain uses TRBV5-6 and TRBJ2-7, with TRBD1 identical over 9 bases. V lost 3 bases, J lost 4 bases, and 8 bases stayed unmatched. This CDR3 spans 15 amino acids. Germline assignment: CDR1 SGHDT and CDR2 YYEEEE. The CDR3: CASSWGTGNGYEQYF. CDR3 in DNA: TGTGCCAGCAGCTGGGGGACAGGGAATGGGTACGAGCAGTACTTC.

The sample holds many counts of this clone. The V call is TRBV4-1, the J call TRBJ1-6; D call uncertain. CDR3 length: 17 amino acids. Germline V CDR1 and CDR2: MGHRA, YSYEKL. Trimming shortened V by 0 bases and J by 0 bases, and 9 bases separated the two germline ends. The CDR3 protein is CASSQETGSSYNSPLHF. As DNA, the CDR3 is TGCGCCAGCAGCCAAGAAACTGGAAGCTCCTATAATTCACCCCTCCACTTT.

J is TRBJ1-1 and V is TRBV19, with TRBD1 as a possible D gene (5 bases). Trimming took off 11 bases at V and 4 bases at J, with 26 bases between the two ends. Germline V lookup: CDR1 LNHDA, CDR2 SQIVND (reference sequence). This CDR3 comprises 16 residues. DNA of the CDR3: TGTGCCTTAAGACCCGGGGACCTCCGAGGAGGCACTGAAGCTTTCTTT. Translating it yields CALRPGDLRGGTEAFF.

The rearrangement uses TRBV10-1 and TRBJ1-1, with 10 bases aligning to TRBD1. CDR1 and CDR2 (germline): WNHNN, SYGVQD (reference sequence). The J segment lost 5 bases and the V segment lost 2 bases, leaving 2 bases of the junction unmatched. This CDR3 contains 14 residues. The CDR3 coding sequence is TGCGCCAGCAGTGAGGACAGGGGGCGGACTGAAGCTTTCTTT. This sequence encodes CASSEDRGRTEAFF.

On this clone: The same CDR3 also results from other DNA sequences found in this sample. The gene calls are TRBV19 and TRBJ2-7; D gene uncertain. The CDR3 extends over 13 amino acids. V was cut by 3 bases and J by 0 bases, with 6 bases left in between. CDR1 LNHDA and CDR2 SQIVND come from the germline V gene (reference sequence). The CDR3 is CASSITFSYEQYF. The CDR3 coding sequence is TGTGCCAGTAGTATCACTTTCTCCTACGAGCAGTACTTC.

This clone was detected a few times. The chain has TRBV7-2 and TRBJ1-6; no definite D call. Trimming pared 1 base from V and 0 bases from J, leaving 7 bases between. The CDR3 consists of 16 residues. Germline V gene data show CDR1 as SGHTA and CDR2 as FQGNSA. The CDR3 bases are TGTGCCAGCAGCTTAGTTCCGAGCTCCTATAATTCACCCCTCCACTTT. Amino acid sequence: CASSLVPSSYNSPLHF.

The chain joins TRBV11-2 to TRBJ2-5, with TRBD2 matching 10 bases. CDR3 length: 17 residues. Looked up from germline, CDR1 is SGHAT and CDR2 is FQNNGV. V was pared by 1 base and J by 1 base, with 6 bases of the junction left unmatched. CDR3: CASSLGVSSGGQETQYF. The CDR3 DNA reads TGTGCCAGCAGCTTAGGTGTATCTAGCGGGGGCCAAGAGACCCAGTACTTC.

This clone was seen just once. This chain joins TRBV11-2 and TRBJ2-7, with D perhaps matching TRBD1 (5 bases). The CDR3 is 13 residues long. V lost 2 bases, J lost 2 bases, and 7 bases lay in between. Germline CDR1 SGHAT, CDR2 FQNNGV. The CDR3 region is CASSLTRAYEQYF. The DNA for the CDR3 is TGTGCCAGCAGCTTAACCAGGGCCTACGAGCAGTACTTC.

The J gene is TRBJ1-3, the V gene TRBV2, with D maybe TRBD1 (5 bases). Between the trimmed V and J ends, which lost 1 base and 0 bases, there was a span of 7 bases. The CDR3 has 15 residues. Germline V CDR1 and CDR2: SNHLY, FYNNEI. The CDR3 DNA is TGTGCCAGCAGTGAAGGGGGGGACTCTGGAAACACCATATATTTT. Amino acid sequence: CASSEGGDSGNTIYF.

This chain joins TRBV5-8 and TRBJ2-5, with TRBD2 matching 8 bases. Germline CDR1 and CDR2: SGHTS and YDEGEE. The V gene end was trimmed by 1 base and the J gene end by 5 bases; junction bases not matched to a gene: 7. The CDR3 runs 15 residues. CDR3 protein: CASSLWVAGTETQYF. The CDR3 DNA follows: TGTGCCAGCAGCTTGTGGGTAGCGGGGACGGAGACCCAGTACTTC.

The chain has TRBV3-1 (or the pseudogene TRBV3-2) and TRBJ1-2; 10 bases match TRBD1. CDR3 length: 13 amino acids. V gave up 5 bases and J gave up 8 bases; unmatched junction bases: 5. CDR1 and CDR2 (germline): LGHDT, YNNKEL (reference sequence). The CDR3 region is CASSSGQGIGYTF. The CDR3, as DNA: TGTGCCAGCAGCTCGGGACAGGGGATCGGCTACACCTTC.

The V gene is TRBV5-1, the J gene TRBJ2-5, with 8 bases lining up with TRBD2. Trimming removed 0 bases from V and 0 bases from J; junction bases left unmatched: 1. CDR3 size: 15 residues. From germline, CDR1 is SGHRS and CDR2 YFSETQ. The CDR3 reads CASSLERGNQETQYF. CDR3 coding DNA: TGCGCCAGCAGCTTGGAGCGGGGGAACCAAGAGACCCAGTACTTC.

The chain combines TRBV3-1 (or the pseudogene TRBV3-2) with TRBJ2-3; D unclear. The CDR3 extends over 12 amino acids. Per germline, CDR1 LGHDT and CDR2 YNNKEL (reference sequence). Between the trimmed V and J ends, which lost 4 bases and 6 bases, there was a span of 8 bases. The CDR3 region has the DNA TGTGCCAGCAGCCCCTCCTGGGATACGCAGTATTTT. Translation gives CASSPSWDTQYF.

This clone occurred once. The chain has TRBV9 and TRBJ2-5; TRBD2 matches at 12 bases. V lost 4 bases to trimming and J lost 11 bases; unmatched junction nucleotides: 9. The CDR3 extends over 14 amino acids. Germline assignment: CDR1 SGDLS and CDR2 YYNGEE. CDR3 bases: TGTGCCAGCAGCAAGGGACTAGCGGGCGGGAATCAGTACTTC. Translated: CASSKGLAGGNQYF.

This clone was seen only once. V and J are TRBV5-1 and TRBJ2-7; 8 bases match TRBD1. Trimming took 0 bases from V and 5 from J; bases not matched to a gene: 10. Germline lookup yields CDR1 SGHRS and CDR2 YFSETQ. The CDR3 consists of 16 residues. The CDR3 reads CASSLEGTGFRDEQYF. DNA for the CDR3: TGCGCCAGCAGCTTGGAAGGGACAGGTTTTCGCGACGAGCAGTACTTC.

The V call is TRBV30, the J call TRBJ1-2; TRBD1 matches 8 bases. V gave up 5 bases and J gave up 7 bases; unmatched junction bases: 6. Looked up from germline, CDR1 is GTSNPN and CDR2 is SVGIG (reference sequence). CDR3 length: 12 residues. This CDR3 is CAWFLDRAGYTF. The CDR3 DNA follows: TGTGCCTGGTTTCTGGACAGGGCTGGCTACACCTTC.

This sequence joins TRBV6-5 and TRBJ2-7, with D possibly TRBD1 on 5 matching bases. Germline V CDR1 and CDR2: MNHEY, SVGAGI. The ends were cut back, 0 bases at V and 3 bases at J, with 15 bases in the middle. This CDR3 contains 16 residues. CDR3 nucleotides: TGTGCCAGCAGTTACTCGAATGGCAGGGCCGGCTACGAGCAGTACTTC. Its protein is CASSYSNGRAGYEQYF.

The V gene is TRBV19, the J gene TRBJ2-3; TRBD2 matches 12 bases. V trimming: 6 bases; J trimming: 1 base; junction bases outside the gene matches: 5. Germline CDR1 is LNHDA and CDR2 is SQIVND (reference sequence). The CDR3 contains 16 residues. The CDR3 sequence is CASSKLAGGGTDTQYF. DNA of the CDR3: TGTGCCAGTAGCAAACTAGCGGGGGGCGGCACAGATACGCAGTATTTT.

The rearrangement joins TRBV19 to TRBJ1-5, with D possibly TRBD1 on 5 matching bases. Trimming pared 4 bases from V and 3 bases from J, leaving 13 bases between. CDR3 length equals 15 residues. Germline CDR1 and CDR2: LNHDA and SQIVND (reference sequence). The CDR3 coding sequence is TGTGCCAGTAGTAGAGTTGAAGGGGTCAATCAGCCCCAGCATTTT. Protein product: CASSRVEGVNQPQHF.

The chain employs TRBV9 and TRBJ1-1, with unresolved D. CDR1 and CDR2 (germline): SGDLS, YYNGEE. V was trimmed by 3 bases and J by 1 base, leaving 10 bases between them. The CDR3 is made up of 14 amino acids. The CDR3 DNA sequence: TGTGCCAGCAGCGCGAGGACGGCGAACACTGAAGCTTTCTTT. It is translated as CASSARTANTEAFF.

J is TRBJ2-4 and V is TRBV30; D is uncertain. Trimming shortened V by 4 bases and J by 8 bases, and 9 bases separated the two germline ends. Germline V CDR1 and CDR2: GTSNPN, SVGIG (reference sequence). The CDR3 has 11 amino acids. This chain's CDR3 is CAWTSADIQYF. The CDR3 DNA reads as TGTGCCTGGACTTCGGCGGACATTCAGTACTTC.

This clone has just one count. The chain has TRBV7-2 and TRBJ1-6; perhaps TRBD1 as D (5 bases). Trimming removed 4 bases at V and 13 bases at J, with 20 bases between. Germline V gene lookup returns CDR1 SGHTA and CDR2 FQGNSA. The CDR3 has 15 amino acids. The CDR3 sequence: CASSSDTGWVAPLHF. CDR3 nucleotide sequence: TGTGCCAGCAGCTCGGACACCGGGTGGGTAGCGCCCCTCCACTTT.

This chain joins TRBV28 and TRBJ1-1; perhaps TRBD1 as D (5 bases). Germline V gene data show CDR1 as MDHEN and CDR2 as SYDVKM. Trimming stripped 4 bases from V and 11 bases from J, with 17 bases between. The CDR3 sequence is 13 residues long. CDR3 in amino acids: CASSWGRVPVAFF. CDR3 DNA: TGTGCCAGCAGTTGGGGCAGGGTCCCTGTGGCTTTCTTT.

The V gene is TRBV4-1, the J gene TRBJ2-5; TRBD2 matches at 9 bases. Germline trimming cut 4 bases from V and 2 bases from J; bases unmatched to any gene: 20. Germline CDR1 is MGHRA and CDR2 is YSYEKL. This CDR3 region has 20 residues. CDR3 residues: CASSRLLPVAIAGEQETQYF. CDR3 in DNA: TGCGCCAGCAGCCGATTGCTCCCGGTCGCAATAGCGGGGGAGCAAGAGACCCAGTACTTC.